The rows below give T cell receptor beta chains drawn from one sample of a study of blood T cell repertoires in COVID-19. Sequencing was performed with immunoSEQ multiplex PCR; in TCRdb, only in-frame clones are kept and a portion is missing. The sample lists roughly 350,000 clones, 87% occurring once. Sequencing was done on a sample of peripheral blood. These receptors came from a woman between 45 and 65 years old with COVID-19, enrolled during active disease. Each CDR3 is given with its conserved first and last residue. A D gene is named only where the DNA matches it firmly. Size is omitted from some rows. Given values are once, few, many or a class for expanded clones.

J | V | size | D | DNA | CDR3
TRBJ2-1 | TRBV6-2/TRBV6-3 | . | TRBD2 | TGTGCCAGCAGTTATGGGCTAGCGGGAGTGGACAATGAGCAGTTCTTC | CASSYGLAGVDNEQFF
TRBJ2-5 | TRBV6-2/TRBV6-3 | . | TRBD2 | TGTGCCAGCAGTCTTCGGGAGGGCCGGGGGCAAGAGACCCAGTACTTC | CASSLREGRGQETQYF
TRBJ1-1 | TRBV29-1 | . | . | TGCAGCGTTGTTAGGAGGGTAGGAGGGATGAACACTGAAGCTTTCTTT | CSVVRRVGGMNTEAFF
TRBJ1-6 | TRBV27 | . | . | TGTGCCAGCAGTTTTATTAATAATTCACCCCTCCACTTT | CASSFINNSPLHF
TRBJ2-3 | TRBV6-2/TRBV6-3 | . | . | TGTGCCAGCAGTAGGCAGGGCGAGATAAGCACAGATACGCAGTATTTT | CASSRQGEISTDTQYF
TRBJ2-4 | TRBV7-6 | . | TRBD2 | TGTGCCAGCAGCTTACTCGGTATAGCGGGAGGTACCAAAAACATTCAGTACTTC | CASSLLGIAGGTKNIQYF
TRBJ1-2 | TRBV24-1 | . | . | TGTGCCACCAGTGGAGGGGAGGGGTATGGCTACACCTTC | CATSGGEGYGYTF
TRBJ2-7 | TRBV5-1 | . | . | TGCGCCAGCAGCTTTGGCGACACCTACGAGCAGTACTTC | CASSFGDTYEQYF
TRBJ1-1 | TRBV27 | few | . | TGTGCCAGCAGCCTAGGCCAAAGGTTGAACACTGAAGCTTTCTTT | CASSLGQRLNTEAFF
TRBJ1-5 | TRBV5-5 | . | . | TGTGCCAGCAGCCCTACCCGAGGACAGACCTATCAGCCCCAGCATTTT | CASSPTRGQTYQPQHF